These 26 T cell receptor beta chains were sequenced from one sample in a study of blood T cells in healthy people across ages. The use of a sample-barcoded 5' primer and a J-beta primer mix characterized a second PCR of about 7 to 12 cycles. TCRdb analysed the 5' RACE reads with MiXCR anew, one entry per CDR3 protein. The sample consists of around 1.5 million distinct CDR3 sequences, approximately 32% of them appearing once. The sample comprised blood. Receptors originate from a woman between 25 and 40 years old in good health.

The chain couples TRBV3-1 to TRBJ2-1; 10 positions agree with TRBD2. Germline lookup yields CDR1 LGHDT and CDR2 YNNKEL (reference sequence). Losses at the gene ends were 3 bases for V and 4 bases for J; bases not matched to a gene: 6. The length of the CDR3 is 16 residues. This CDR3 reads CASSHLRTSGYNEQFF. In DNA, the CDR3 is TGTGCCAGCAGCCACCTCAGGACTAGCGGATACAATGAGCAGTTCTTC.

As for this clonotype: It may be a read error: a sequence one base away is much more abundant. CDR3 sequence reads: CASSLRRASGANFLTF. The CDR3, as DNA: TGTGCCAGCAGCCTTAGGAGGGCCTCTGGGGCCAACTTCCTGACTTTC. The chain links TRBV7-9 to TRBJ2-6; possibly TRBD2 for D (6 bases). The CDR3 runs 16 residues. Germline values: CDR1 SEHNR, CDR2 FQNEAQ (reference sequence).

The CDR3 sequence: CASSFIGSTDTQYF. The CDR3 nucleotides read TGCGCCAGCAGCTTTATCGGGTCCACAGATACGCAGTATTTT. The chain recombines TRBV5-1 with TRBJ2-3; no clear D gene. The CDR3 contains 14 residues. With 2 bases removed from V and 2 bases from J, the gap between germline ends came to 9 bases. Germline CDR1 SGHRS, CDR2 YFSETQ. The full variable domain, rest sourced from reference TRBV5-1 and TRBJ2-3, is KAGVTQTPRYLIKTRGQQVTLSCSPISGHRSVSWYQQTPGQGLQFLFEYFSETQRNKGNFPGRFSGRQFSNSRSEMNVSTLELGDSALYLCASSFIGSTDTQYFGPGTRLTVL.

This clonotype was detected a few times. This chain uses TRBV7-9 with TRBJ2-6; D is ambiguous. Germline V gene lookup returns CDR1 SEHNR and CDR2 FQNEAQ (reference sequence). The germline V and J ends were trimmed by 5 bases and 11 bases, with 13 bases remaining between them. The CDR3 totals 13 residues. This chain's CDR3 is CASSDPIYHVLTF. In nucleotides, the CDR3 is TGTGCCAGCAGCGACCCGATCTACCACGTCCTGACTTTC.

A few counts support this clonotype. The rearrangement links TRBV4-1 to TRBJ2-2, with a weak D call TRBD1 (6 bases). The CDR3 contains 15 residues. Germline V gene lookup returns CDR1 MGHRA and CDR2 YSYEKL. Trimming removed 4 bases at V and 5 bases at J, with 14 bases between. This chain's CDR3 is CASSPGQGWTGELFF. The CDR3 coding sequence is TGCGCCAGCAGCCCTGGGCAGGGGTGGACCGGGGAGCTGTTTTTT.

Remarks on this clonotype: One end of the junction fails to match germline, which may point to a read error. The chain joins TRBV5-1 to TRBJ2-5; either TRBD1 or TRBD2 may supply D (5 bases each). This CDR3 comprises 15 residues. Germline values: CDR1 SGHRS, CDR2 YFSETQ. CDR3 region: CASGLGHGGGETQYF. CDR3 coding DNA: TGCGCCAGCGGCTTGGGGCACGGTGGAGGAGAGACCCAGTACTTC. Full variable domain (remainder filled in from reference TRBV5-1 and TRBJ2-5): KAGVTQTPRYLIKTRGQQVTLSCSPISGHRSVSWYQQTPGQGLQFLFEYFSETQRNKGNFPGRFSGRQFSNSRSEMNVSTLELGDSALYLCASGLGHGGGETQYFGPGTRLLVL.

The CDR3 sequence: CSVLGGAGGYTF. The DNA for the CDR3 is TGCAGCGTCCTGGGGGGGGCAGGGGGCTACACCTTC. V usage is TRBV29-1 and J usage is TRBJ1-2; TRBD1 is a possible D gene (6 bases). V lost 6 bases, J lost 8 bases, and 16 bases lay in between. Germline loops: CDR1 SQVTM, CDR2 ANQGSEA. The CDR3 is made up of 12 amino acids.

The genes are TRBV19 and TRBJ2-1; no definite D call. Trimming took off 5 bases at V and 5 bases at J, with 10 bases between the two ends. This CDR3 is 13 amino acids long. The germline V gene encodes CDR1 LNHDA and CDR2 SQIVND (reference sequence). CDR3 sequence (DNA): TGTGCCAGTAGTGTATGGCAAAACAATGAGCAGTTCTTC. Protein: CASSVWQNNEQFF.

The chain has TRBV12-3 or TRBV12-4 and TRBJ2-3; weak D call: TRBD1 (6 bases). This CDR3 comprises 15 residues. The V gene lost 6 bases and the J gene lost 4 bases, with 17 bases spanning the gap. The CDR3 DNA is TGTGCCAGCAGCCTAGAGGGGGTCAGCGCAGATACGCAGTATTTT. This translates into CASSLEGVSADTQYF.

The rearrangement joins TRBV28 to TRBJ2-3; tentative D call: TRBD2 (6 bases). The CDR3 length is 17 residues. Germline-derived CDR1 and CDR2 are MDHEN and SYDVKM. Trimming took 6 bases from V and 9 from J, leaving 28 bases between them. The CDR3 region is CASRTENQGGHRYTQYF. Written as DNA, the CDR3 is TGTGCCAGCAGAACCGAGAATCAGGGAGGCCACAGATACACGCAGTATTTT.

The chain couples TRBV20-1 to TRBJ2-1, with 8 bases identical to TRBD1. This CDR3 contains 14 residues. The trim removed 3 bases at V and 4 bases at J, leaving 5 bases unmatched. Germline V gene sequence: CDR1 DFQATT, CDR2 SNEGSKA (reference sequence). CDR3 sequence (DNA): TGCAGTGCTAGCCGACAGGGGAGGTACAATGAGCAGTTCTTC. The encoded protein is CSASRQGRYNEQFF.

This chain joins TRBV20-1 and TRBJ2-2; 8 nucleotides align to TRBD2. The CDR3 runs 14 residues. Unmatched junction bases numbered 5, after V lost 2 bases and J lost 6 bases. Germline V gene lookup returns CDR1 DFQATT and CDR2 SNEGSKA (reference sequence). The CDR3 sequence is CSARSGSAPGELFF. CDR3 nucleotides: TGCAGTGCTAGAAGCGGGAGCGCCCCCGGGGAGCTGTTTTTT.

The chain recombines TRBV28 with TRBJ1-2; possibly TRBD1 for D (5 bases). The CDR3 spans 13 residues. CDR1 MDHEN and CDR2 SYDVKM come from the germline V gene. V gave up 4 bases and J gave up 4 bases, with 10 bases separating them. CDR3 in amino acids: CASSYGALYGYTF. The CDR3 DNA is TGTGCCAGCAGTTACGGGGCCCTCTATGGCTACACCTTC.

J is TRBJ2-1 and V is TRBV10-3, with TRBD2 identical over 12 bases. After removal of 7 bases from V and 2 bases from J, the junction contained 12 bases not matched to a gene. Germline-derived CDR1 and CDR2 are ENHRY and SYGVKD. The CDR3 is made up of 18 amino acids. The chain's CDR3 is CAIKPSGRAEVAYNEQFF. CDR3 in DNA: TGTGCCATCAAGCCTAGCGGGAGGGCCGAAGTGGCCTACAATGAGCAGTTCTTC.

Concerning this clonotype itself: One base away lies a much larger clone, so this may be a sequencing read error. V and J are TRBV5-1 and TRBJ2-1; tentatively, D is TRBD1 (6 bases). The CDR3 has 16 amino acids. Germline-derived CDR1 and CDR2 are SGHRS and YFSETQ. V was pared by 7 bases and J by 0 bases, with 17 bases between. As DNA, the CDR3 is TGCGCCAGCGGTCTTCAGGGGAGAAGCTCCTACAATGAGCAGTTCTTC. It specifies CASGLQGRSSYNEQFF.

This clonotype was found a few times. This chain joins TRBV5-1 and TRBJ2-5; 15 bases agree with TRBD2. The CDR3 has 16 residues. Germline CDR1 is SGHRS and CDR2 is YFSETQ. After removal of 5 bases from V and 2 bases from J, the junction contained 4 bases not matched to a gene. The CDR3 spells CASRGLAGGTQETQYF. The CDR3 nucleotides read TGCGCCAGCAGGGGACTAGCGGGGGGAACACAAGAGACCCAGTACTTC.

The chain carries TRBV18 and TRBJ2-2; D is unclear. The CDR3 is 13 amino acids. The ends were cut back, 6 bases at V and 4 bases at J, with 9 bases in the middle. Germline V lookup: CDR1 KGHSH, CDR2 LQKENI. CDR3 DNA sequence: TGTGCCAGCTCTCCCGACCCCACCGGGGAGCTGTTTTTT. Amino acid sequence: CASSPDPTGELFF.

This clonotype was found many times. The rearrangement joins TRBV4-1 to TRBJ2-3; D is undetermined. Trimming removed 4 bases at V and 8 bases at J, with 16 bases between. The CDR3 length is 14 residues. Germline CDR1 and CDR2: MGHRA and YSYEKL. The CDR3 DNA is TGCGCCAGCAGCCCCAAAGGGTTTATGGGTACGCAGTATTTT. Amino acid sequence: CASSPKGFMGTQYF.

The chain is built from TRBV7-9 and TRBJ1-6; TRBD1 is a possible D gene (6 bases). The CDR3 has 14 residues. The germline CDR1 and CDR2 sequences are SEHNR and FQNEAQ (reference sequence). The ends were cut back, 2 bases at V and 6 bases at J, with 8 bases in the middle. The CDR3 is CASSLIGGNSPLHF. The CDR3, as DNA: TGTGCCAGCAGCTTAATAGGGGGTAATTCACCCCTCCACTTT.

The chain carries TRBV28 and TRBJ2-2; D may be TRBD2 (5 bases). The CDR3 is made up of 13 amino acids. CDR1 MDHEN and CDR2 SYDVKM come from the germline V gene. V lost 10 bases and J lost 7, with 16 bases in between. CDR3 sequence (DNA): TGTGCCACCTCGAGGACTTATGACGGGGAGCTGTTTTTT. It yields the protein CATSRTYDGELFF. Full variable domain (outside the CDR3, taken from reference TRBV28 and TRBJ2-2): DVKVTQSSRYLVKRTGEKVFLECVQDMDHENMFWYRQDPGLGLRLIYFSYDVKMKEKGDIPEGYSVSREKKERFSLILESASTNQTSMYLCATSRTYDGELFFGEGSRLTVL.

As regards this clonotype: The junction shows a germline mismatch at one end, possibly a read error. The CDR3 DNA follows: TGCGCCGGCAGCCAAGGTCTAGCGGTAACGTACAATGAGCAGTTCTTC. Its translation: CAGSQGLAVTYNEQFF. The rearrangement links TRBV4-1 to TRBJ2-1; 7 nucleotides match TRBD2. The germline gives CDR1 MGHRA, CDR2 YSYEKL. The CDR3 length is 16 residues.

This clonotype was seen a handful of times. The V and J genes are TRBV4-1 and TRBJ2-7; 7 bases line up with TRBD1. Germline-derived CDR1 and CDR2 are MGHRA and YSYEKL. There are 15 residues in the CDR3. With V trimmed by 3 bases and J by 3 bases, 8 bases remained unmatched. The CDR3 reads CASSHNWDSYYEQYF. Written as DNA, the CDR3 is TGCGCCAGCAGCCACAACTGGGACAGTTACTACGAGCAGTACTTC.

The CDR3 DNA sequence: TGTGCCAGCAGCCAAGATTGGGGGCCCCAGCATTTT. This encodes CASSQDWGPQHF. This chain connects TRBV3-1 to TRBJ1-5; D is undetermined. The germline V gene has CDR1 LGHDT and CDR2 YNNKEL (reference sequence). V was pared by 0 bases and J by 9 bases, with 6 bases between. The CDR3 covers 12 residues.

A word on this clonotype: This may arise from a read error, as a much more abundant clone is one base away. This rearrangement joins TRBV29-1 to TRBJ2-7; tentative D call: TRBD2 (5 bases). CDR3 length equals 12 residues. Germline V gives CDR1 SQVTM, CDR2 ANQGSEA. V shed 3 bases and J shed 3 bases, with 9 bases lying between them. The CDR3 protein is CSVDEGLYEQYF. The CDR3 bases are TGCAGCGTTGACGAGGGTCTCTACGAGCAGTACTTC.

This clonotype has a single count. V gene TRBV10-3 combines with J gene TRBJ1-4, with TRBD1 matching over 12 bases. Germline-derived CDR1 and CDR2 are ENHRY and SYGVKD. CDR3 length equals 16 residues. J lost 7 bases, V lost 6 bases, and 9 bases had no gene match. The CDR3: CAIRPGQGAPGEKLFF. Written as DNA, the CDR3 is TGTGCCATCAGGCCGGGACAGGGGGCCCCGGGTGAAAAACTGTTTTTT.

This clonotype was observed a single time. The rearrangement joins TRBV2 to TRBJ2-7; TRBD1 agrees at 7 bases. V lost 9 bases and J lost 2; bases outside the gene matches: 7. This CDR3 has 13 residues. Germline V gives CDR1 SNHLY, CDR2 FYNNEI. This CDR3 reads CASQHQGAYEQYF. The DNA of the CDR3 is TGTGCCAGTCAACACCAGGGGGCCTACGAGCAGTACTTC.